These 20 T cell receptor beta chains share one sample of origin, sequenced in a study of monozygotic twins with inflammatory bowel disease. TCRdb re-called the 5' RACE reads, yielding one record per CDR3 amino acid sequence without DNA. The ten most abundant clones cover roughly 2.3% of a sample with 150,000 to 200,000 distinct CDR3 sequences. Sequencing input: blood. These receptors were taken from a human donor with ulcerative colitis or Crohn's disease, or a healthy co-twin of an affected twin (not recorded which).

CDR3 residues: CASSPRAGRSYNEQFF. J is TRBJ2-1 and V is TRBV19; TCRdb indicates TRBD1, and absent DNA this call remains unverified. The CDR3 covers 16 residues. Germline V gene sequence: CDR1 LNHDA, CDR2 SQIVND (reference sequence).

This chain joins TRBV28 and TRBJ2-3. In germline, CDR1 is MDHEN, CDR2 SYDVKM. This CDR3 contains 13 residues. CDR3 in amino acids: CASDSAGTDTQYF.

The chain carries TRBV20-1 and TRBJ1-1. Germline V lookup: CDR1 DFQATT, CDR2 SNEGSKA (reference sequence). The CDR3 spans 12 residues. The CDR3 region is CSARSLSREAFF.

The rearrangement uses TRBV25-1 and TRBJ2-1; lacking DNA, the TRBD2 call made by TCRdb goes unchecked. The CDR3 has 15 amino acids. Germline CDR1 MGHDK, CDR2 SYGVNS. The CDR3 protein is CASSRGAGGPNEQFF. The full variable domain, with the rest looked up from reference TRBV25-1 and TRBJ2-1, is EADIYQTPRYLVIGTGKKITLECSQTMGHDKMYWYQQDPGMELHLIHYSYGVNSTEKGDLSSESTVSRIRTEHFPLTLESARPSHTSQYLCASSRGAGGPNEQFFGPGTRLTVL.

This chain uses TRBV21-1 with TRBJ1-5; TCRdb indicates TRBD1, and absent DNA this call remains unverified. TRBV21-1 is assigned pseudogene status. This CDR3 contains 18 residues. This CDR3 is CASNRRWTGERVNQPQHF.

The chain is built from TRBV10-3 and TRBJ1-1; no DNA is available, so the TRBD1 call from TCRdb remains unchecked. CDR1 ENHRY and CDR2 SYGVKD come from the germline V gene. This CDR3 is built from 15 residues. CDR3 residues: CATSESPGQGIDAFF.

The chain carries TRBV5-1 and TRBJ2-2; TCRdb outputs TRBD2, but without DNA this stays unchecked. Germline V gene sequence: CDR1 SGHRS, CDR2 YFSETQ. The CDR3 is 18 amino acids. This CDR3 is CASSPQGSGGLIAGELFF.

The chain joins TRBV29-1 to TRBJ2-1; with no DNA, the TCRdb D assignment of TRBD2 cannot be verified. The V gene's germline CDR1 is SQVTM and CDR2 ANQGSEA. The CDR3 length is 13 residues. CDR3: CSVTSGAYNEQFF.

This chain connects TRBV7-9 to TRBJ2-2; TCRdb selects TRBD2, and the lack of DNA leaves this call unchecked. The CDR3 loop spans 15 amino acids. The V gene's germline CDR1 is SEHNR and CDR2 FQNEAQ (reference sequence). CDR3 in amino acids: CASSLAWADSGELFF.

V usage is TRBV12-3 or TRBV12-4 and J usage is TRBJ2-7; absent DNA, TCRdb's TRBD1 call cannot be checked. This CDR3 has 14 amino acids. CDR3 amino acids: CASSLGWTDYEQYF.

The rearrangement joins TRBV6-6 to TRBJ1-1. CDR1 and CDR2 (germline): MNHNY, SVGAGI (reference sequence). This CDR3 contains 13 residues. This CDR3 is CTSSYEMNTEAFF.

The CDR3 loop is CASSLEPAGANVLTF. V usage is TRBV5-4 and J usage is TRBJ2-6. Germline V gives CDR1 SGHNT, CDR2 YYREEE (reference sequence). The length of the CDR3 is 15 residues.

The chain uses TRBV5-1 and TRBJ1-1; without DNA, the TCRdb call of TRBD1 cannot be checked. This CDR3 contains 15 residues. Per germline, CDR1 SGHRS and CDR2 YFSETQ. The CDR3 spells CASSLDSGGYTEAFF.

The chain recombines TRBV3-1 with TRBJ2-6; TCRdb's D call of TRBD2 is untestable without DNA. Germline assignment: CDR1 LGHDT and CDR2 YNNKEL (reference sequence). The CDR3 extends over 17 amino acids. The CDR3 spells CASSQGTSGGGANVLTF.

CDR3 protein: CASSFLGGALNEQFF. This rearrangement joins TRBV5-1 to TRBJ2-1; checking the TCRdb D call of TRBD2 is not possible without DNA. In germline, CDR1 is SGHRS, CDR2 YFSETQ. The length of the CDR3 is 15 residues.

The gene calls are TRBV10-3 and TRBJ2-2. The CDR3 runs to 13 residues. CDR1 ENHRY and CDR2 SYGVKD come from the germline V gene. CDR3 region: CASDAANTGELFF.

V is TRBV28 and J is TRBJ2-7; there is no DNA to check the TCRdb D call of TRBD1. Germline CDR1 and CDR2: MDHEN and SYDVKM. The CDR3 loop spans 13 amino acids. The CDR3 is CASSFPGFYEQYF.

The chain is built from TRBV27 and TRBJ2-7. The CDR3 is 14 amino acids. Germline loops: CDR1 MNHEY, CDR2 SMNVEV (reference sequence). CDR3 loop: CASSLPGISYEQYF.

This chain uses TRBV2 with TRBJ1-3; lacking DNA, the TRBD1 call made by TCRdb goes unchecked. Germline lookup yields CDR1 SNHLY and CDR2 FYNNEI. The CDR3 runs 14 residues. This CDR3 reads CASRAGNPGNTIYF. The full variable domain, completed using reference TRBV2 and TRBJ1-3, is EPEVTQTPSHQVTQMGQEVILRCVPISNHLYFYWYRQILGQKVEFLVSFYNNEISEKSEIFDDQFSVERPDGSNFTLKIRSTKLEDSAMYFCASRAGNPGNTIYFGEGSWLTVV.

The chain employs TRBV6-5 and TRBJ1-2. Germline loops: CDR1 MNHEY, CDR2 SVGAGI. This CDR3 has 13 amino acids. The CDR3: CASSPQGEGGYTF.